The 15 T cell receptor beta chains below were found in one sample sequenced in a study of T cells in Graves' hyperthyroidism and ophthalmopathy (dated by TCRdb to the late 2010s). The library was produced with multiplex PCR. Sequencing took place on an Illumina HiSeq 2000. The TCR beta CDR3 regions were amplified from the RNA transcripts. For the first round of RT-PCR on the TCR CDR3, the HTBI primer set was used together with the Qiagen OneStep RT-PCR kit. The public reads were quality trimmed at Q25 with fastp and then assembled into clones with MiXCR by TCRdb, keeping productive beta chains. Rows with one shared CDR3 protein collapse into an entry with the most common genes and DNA. This sample has approximately 720,000 distinct CDR3 sequences in its table, and around 20% of those were observed once. The ten largest account for 15% to 20% of the sample. Sequencing input: blood. These TCRs come from a woman in her forties or fifties with Graves' hyperthyroidism that later progressed to Graves' ophthalmopathy.

This clonotype was counted at least ten times. The chain combines TRBV29-1 with TRBJ2-7, with 10 bases aligning to TRBD1. Per germline, CDR1 SQVTM and CDR2 ANQGSEA. This CDR3 has 13 amino acids. Trimming removed 6 bases from V and 5 bases from J; junction bases left unmatched: 7. For the CDR3, the DNA is TGCAGCGTAGTGGGACAGGGGTTCGACGAGCAGTACTTC. Its translation: CSVVGQGFDEQYF.

A few counts support this clonotype. The chain links TRBV6-1 to TRBJ1-4; 11 bases agree with TRBD1. Germline V CDR1 and CDR2: MNHNS, SASEGT. J lost 6 bases, V lost 5 bases, and 8 bases had no gene match. The CDR3 has 16 residues. CDR3 DNA: TGTGCCAGCAGTCGAGTGCCGGGACAGGGGGATGAAAAACTGTTTTTT. Residues: CASSRVPGQGDEKLFF.

The chain is built from TRBV7-2 and TRBJ1-2; possible D gene TRBD1, 6 bases. V lost 1 base to trimming and J lost 4 bases, with 13 bases between them. The germline CDR1 and CDR2 sequences are SGHTA and FQGNSA. The CDR3 is 15 amino acids. CDR3 bases: TGTGCCAGCAGCTTAGTTGGACAGATGCGCTATGGCTACACCTTC. The encoded protein is CASSLVGQMRYGYTF.

The chain links TRBV29-1 to TRBJ1-1; D possibly corresponds to TRBD1 (6 bases). This CDR3 spans 12 amino acids. Between the trimmed V and J ends, which lost 4 bases and 10 bases, there was a span of 16 bases. Germline CDR1 reads SQVTM; CDR2 reads ANQGSEA. Written as DNA, the CDR3 is TGCAGCGTTGGGGGGGACAAACTGGTAGCTTTCTTT. This codes for CSVGGDKLVAFF.

This chain uses TRBV30 with TRBJ2-1; D not resolved. This CDR3 spans 14 amino acids. V was pared by 0 bases and J by 3 bases, with 9 bases between. Germline CDR1 and CDR2: GTSNPN and SVGIG (reference sequence). The CDR3 DNA reads as TGTGCCTGGAGTGTAAGGGCAGGCTACAATGAGCAGTTCTTC. This encodes CAWSVRAGYNEQFF.

As regards this clonotype: This may come from a read error, since a much larger clone is one base off. The chain couples TRBV20-1 to TRBJ1-1; D gene uncertain. The germline gives CDR1 DFQATT, CDR2 SNEGSKA (reference sequence). The CDR3 is 14 amino acids. V lost 3 bases to trimming and J lost 5 bases, with 16 bases between them. The CDR3 loop is CSASMDGHRTEAFF. The DNA for the CDR3 is TGCAGTGCTAGTATGGACGGCCATCGAACTGAAGCTTTCTTT.

The chain links TRBV5-4 to TRBJ2-1, with 7 nucleotides matching TRBD2. With V trimmed by 3 bases and J by 5 bases, 8 bases remained unmatched. This CDR3 region has 15 residues. The V gene's germline CDR1 is SGHNT and CDR2 YYREEE (reference sequence). CDR3 bases: TGTGCCAGCAGCTCGAGAGCGGGGATAAACAATGAGCAGTTCTTC. It encodes CASSSRAGINNEQFF.

This clonotype was detected ten times or more. The chain carries TRBV5-8 and TRBJ1-1, with 7 bases aligning to TRBD1. CDR1 is SGHTS and CDR2 is YDEGEE in the germline V gene. With 4 bases clipped from V and 1 base from J, the junction kept 13 bases outside the gene matches. The CDR3 covers 17 residues. The CDR3 protein is CASSPRGGRFWNTEAFF. CDR3 in DNA: TGTGCCAGCAGCCCAAGAGGGGGCAGGTTTTGGAACACTGAAGCTTTCTTT.

The table lists this clonotype with a few counts. V is TRBV12-3 or TRBV12-4 and J is TRBJ2-3, with D maybe TRBD2 (6 bases). The CDR3 is 15 amino acids. The V end was cut by 3 bases, the J end by 1 base, with 11 bases between. The DNA for the CDR3 is TGTGCCAGCAGTTTTATCGGGGGAGGCACAGATACGCAGTATTTT. It translates to CASSFIGGGTDTQYF.

Concerning this clonotype: A single base separates this from a much larger clone, so it may be a read error. This chain connects TRBV28 to TRBJ1-2; D is possibly TRBD1 (5 bases). V was cut by 1 base and J by 4 bases, with 7 bases left in between. The CDR3 has 13 amino acids. Germline V gene lookup returns CDR1 MDHEN and CDR2 SYDVKM. The CDR3 sequence is CASSLSGPYGYTF. CDR3 nucleotides: TGTGCCAGCAGTTTATCAGGGCCCTATGGCTACACCTTC.

The rearrangement uses TRBV20-1 and TRBJ1-6; a weak D match, TRBD1 (5 bases). V dropped 0 bases and J dropped 10 bases, with 13 bases sitting between them. Germline values: CDR1 DFQATT, CDR2 SNEGSKA (reference sequence). The CDR3 loop spans 14 amino acids. DNA for the CDR3: TGCAGTGCTAGAGATCAGGGTAGATGGTCACCCCTCCACTTT. Its translation is CSARDQGRWSPLHF.

This clonotype was seen just once. V is TRBV9 and J is TRBJ1-1, with a tentative D call TRBD1 (6 bases). The ends were cut back, 4 bases at V and 5 bases at J, with 15 bases in the middle. Per germline, CDR1 SGDLS and CDR2 YYNGEE. The CDR3 consists of 14 residues. This CDR3 reads CASSQGGAYTEAFF. The CDR3 DNA follows: TGTGCCAGCAGCCAAGGGGGGGCATATACTGAAGCTTTCTTT.

This clonotype was seen repeatedly, ten times or more. The rearrangement links TRBV2 to TRBJ1-2, with TRBD1 matching 8 bases. CDR1 and CDR2 from the germline V gene are SNHLY and FYNNEI. This CDR3 is built from 16 residues. The V gene end was trimmed by 6 bases and the J gene end by 4 bases; junction bases not matched to a gene: 13. DNA for the CDR3: TGTGCCAGCAGGCCGTACCTGGACAGGGAAGGCTATGGCTACACCTTC. Translating it yields CASRPYLDREGYGYTF. The full variable domain, in which reference TRBV2 and TRBJ1-2 provide the parts outside the CDR3, is EPEVTQTPSHQVTQMGQEVILRCVPISNHLYFYWYRQILGQKVEFLVSFYNNEISEKSEIFDDQFSVERPDGSNFTLKIRSTKLEDSAMYFCASRPYLDREGYGYTFGSGTRLTVV.

V and J are TRBV14 and TRBJ1-3; weak D call: TRBD1 (6 bases). This CDR3 has 16 amino acids. V lost 2 bases and J lost 0, with 11 bases in between. Germline V gene data show CDR1 as SGHDN and CDR2 as FVKESK. CDR3 residues: CASSQRGQSSGNTIYF. For the CDR3, the DNA is TGTGCCAGCAGCCAAAGAGGACAGTCCTCTGGAAACACCATATATTTT.

This clonotype was seen many times. J is TRBJ2-1 and V is TRBV30; 11 bases align to TRBD2. Looked up from germline, CDR1 is GTSNPN and CDR2 is SVGIG (reference sequence). J gave up 1 base and V 2 bases, and 10 bases lay outside the gene matches. CDR3 size: 18 residues. CDR3 coding DNA: TGTGCCTGGAGTCCAGGGATAGCGGGGGGGTTATCCTACAATGAGCAGTTCTTC. Translated, it gives CAWSPGIAGGLSYNEQFF.